This is a list of T cell receptor beta chains from one sample in a study of chemoradiotherapy in HPV16-positive cancers. This table comes from immunoSEQ multiplex PCR, and its TCRdb copy is limited to in-frame clones, with some not included. In the table there are tens of thousands of clones, just under 75% of which are singletons. This specimen was acquired from a patient who underwent chemoradiotherapy. Receptor source: a human donor with HPV-associated anogenital cancer. Each CDR3 is given with its conserved first and last residue. Fields, in order: V gene, clone size, J gene, D gene, CDR3 DNA, CDR3 protein. D genes are given only for firm matches. Expanded clones are given a class, and other clones once, few, many or no size at all.

>TRBV7-3|few|TRBJ2-2|.
TGTGCCAGCAGCTTAAGTCCCGGGAAGGGCGCCGGGGAGCTGTTTTTT
CASSLSPGKGAGELFF
>TRBV9|.|TRBJ2-1|.
TGTGCCAGCAGCGTAGGCGCGGAAAGCTCCTACAATGAGCAGTTCTTC
CASSVGAESSYNEQFF
>TRBV6-1|.|TRBJ1-2|TRBD1
TGTGCCAGCACCTTAGGGACAGGGAATTATGGCTACACCTTC
CASTLGTGNYGYTF
>TRBV5-4|.|TRBJ1-2|.
TGTGCCAGCAGCTTGTCAATAACGGAGGGGAACTATGGCTACACCTTC
CASSLSITEGNYGYTF
>TRBV5-5|few|TRBJ1-5|.
TGTGCCAGCAGCTTGGAACAGGGCAGGTTTCAGCCCCAGCATTTT
CASSLEQGRFQPQHF
>TRBV28|few|TRBJ2-5|.
TGTGCCAGCACTAGGCTGGGGGGTGAAGAGACCCAGTACTTC
CASTRLGGEETQYF
>TRBV7-9|once|TRBJ1-3|TRBD1
TGTGCCATTCGGACAGGAAGCTCTGGAAACACCATATATTTT
CAIRTGSSGNTIYF
>TRBV30|few|TRBJ1-2|.
TGTGCCTGGACCTCGGCAGGGCATGTCTATGGCTACACCTTC
CAWTSAGHVYGYTF
>TRBV7-9|.|TRBJ2-2|.
TGTGCCAGGGGCGGGGATGCCGGGGAGCTGTTTTTT
CARGGDAGELFF
>TRBV6-1|once|TRBJ2-1|.
TGTGCCAGCAGTGTGCGACAGCTTAATGAGCAGTTCTTC
CASSVRQLNEQFF
>TRBV28|.|TRBJ1-1|.
TGTGCCAGCAGTCCCCCTCTAGGAGGAGGAACTGAAGCTTTCTTT
CASSPPLGGGTEAFF
>TRBV19|.|TRBJ1-2|.
TGTGCCAGTAGTAGGGGGGACTATGGCTACACCTTC
CASSRGDYGYTF
>TRBV9|.|TRBJ1-3|TRBD1
TGTGCCAGCAGCGAGGGGACAGGGGCCGGAAACACCATATATTTT
CASSEGTGAGNTIYF
>TRBV5-1|.|TRBJ2-2|.
TGCGCCAGCAATCCAGGGGCCGTGAACACCGGGGAGCTGTTTTTT
CASNPGAVNTGELFF
>TRBV29-1|.|TRBJ2-2|.
TGCAGCGTTATAGATCCCACCGGGGAGCTGTTTTTT
CSVIDPTGELFF
>TRBV28|.|TRBJ1-5|.
TGTGCCAGCAGACCCTACGAACAGCCCCAGCATTTT
CASRPYEQPQHF
>TRBV28|few|TRBJ1-2|TRBD1
TGTGCCAGCAGACTCACCCCGACAGGGGGCTATGGCTACACCTTC
CASRLTPTGGYGYTF
>TRBV14|.|TRBJ2-1|.
TGTGCCAGCAGCCAAGAACAGCCCTACAATGAGCAGTTCTTC
CASSQEQPYNEQFF